The 16 T cell receptor beta chains given below trace back to one sample, sequenced in a study of CD8 T cells in Susac syndrome. It was with random hexamers that 0.5 to 1 ug RNA was reverse transcribed. TCRdb recomputed calls from the immunoSEQ multiplex PCR reads with MiXCR, one row per CDR3 protein. The sample carries about 280,000 distinct CDR3 sequences, about 85% recorded once. The specimen sequenced was CD8+ T cells from PBMCs. The source is a human donor with multiple sclerosis.

This chain uses TRBV20-1 with TRBJ2-1, with 8 nucleotides matching TRBD2. CDR3 size: 14 residues. Looked up from germline, CDR1 is DFQATT and CDR2 is SNEGSKA (reference sequence). The CDR3 DNA reads TGCAGCCCTTCACGTGGCGGGAGGCCCGATGAGCAGTTCTTC. It specifies CSPSRGGRPDEQFF.

This clonotype has just a few counts. The J gene is TRBJ2-7, the V gene TRBV2; D is tentatively TRBD1 or TRBD2 (5 bases each). The CDR3 consists of 10 residues. The germline V and J ends were trimmed by 8 bases and 4 bases, with 6 bases remaining between them. The germline V gene encodes CDR1 SNHLY and CDR2 FYNNEI. CDR3 coding DNA: TGTGCCAGCGGGGGATACGAGCAGTACTTC. Translating gives CASGGYEQYF.

This chain joins TRBV6-5 and TRBJ2-2; D is undetermined. The CDR3 runs to 16 residues. CDR1 MNHEY and CDR2 SVGAGI come from the germline V gene. Trimming pared 4 bases from V and 0 bases from J, leaving 12 bases between. The CDR3, as DNA: TGTGCCAGCAGTTCGTTCAGTGAAACGAACACCGGGGAGCTGTTTTTT. Translated: CASSSFSETNTGELFF.

This clonotype is a singleton in its sample. The genes are TRBV6-1 and TRBJ1-1; D may be TRBD1 (5 bases). The CDR3 is made up of 13 amino acids. Looked up from germline, CDR1 is MNHNS and CDR2 is SASEGT. V was cut by 10 bases and J by 0 bases, with 12 bases left in between. The CDR3: CATAGILNTEAFF. In nucleotides, the CDR3 is TGTGCCACCGCAGGGATTCTGAACACTGAAGCTTTCTTT.

V and J are TRBV6-5 and TRBJ2-5, with a weak D call TRBD2 (5 bases). CDR1 MNHEY and CDR2 SVGAGI come from the germline V gene. The CDR3 contains 13 residues. V shed 0 bases and J shed 5 bases, with 7 bases lying between them. CDR3 protein: CASSYSGGETQYF. The DNA of the CDR3 is TGTGCCAGCAGTTACTCGGGCGGGGAGACCCAGTACTTC.

V and J are TRBV2 and TRBJ2-5, with 11 bases matching TRBD2. Unmatched junction bases numbered 5, after V lost 4 bases and J lost 4 bases. CDR1 and CDR2 (germline): SNHLY, FYNNEI. The CDR3 totals 15 residues. Here the CDR3 reads CASSVPLAGGETQYF. DNA of the CDR3: TGTGCCAGCAGTGTCCCTCTAGCGGGAGGAGAGACCCAGTACTTC.

This chain joins TRBV27 and TRBJ1-1; a weak D match, TRBD1 (6 bases). Trimming removed 2 bases at V and 0 bases at J, with 7 bases between. This CDR3 spans 14 amino acids. Germline V gene data show CDR1 as MNHEY and CDR2 as SMNVEV (reference sequence). CDR3 sequence (DNA): TGTGCCAGCAGTTTAGACAGGATGAACACTGAAGCTTTCTTT. Translating it yields CASSLDRMNTEAFF.

The chain employs TRBV19 and TRBJ1-1; D perhaps matches TRBD1 (5 bases). The CDR3 spans 14 residues. Germline CDR1 is LNHDA and CDR2 is SQIVND (reference sequence). V dropped 5 bases and J dropped 5 bases, with 15 bases sitting between them. The CDR3 bases are TGTGCCAGTAGTCCCGACGGGTGGGGGACTGAAGCTTTCTTT. Amino acid sequence: CASSPDGWGTEAFF.

The chain links TRBV19 to TRBJ2-7; perhaps D is TRBD1 or TRBD2 (5 bases each). The CDR3 sequence is 15 residues long. Looked up from germline, CDR1 is LNHDA and CDR2 is SQIVND (reference sequence). V dropped 1 base and J dropped 1 base, with 11 bases sitting between them. CDR3 DNA sequence: TGTGCCAGTAGTATAGGTGGGGACCTTTCCTACGAGCAGTACTTC. Protein sequence: CASSIGGDLSYEQYF.

The count of this clonotype is one. J is TRBJ1-2 and V is TRBV27; D may be TRBD1 (6 bases). The CDR3 contains 13 residues. Germline V CDR1 and CDR2: MNHEY, SMNVEV (reference sequence). Trimming cost V 6 bases and J 4 bases, with 12 bases left between them. The DNA of the CDR3 is TGTGCCAGCAGACCGCTGGACAGCTATGGCTACACCTTC. This sequence encodes CASRPLDSYGYTF.

The chain employs TRBV20-1 and TRBJ2-7; D gene unclear. CDR1 and CDR2 (germline): DFQATT, SNEGSKA (reference sequence). This CDR3 spans 13 amino acids. V lost 2 bases and J lost 2, with 10 bases in between. The CDR3 reads CSARKGKTYEQYF. CDR3 nucleotide sequence: TGCAGTGCTAGAAAGGGCAAGACCTACGAGCAGTACTTC.

This clonotype has more than one count but fewer than ten. The V and J genes are TRBV6-1 and TRBJ2-1, with D hard to call. Trimming removed 2 bases from V and 8 bases from J, with 16 bases in between. The CDR3 runs 15 residues. Germline CDR1 reads MNHNS; CDR2 reads SASEGT. In DNA, the CDR3 is TGTGCCAGCAGTGAATGGTGGCTCTCCGACCATGAGCAGTTCTTC. Its translation: CASSEWWLSDHEQFF.

The gene calls are TRBV28 and TRBJ2-1, with TRBD2 matching over 14 bases. Germline V gene data show CDR1 as MDHEN and CDR2 as SYDVKM. Trimming cost V 1 base and J 6 bases; bases outside gene matches: 5. This CDR3 spans 17 amino acids. The CDR3 loop reads CASSLLGLAGVLNEQFF. The CDR3 DNA is TGTGCCAGCAGTTTATTGGGACTAGCGGGAGTTCTCAATGAGCAGTTCTTC.

The chain employs TRBV27 and TRBJ2-4, with TRBD1 matching 7 bases. Germline V lookup: CDR1 MNHEY, CDR2 SMNVEV (reference sequence). The CDR3 loop spans 14 amino acids. The V gene end was trimmed by 2 bases and the J gene end by 3 bases; junction bases not matched to a gene: 1. The CDR3 spells CASSLPGGKNIQYF. CDR3 DNA sequence: TGTGCCAGCAGTTTACCAGGGGGCAAAAACATTCAGTACTTC.

The chain has TRBV28 and TRBJ2-1; 10 bases align to TRBD2. The germline V gene encodes CDR1 MDHEN and CDR2 SYDVKM. This CDR3 is built from 15 residues. The V gene end was trimmed by 6 bases and the J gene end by 7 bases; junction bases not matched to a gene: 9. CDR3 nucleotides: TGTGCCAGCAGAAAGCTAGCGGGAGATATAAATGAGCAGTTCTTC. Translating it yields CASRKLAGDINEQFF.

This clonotype has just a few counts. The chain joins TRBV29-1 to TRBJ2-7; 8 nucleotides line up with TRBD1. J gave up 6 bases and V 4 bases, and 11 bases lay outside the gene matches. Germline CDR1 and CDR2: SQVTM and ANQGSEA. The CDR3 loop spans 14 amino acids. The CDR3: CSVGRDRIPAEQYF. The CDR3 coding sequence is TGCAGCGTTGGCCGGGACAGGATACCAGCCGAGCAGTACTTC.